This T cell receptor (beta chain) was captured in a study of T-cell memory formation after mild COVID-19. Study as a whole: Largely, the TCR clusters proved donor specific. Study-wide points: Second-wave clones reaching peak frequency on day 37 lacked confirmed SARS-CoV-2 specificity.

Concerning this clonotype: As yet, its antigen is unknown.

In TCRdb, the 5' RACE reads were re-called with MiXCR into one record per CDR3 protein. The sample carries 550,000 to 700,000 distinct CDR3 sequences, about 18% recorded once. The CDR3 is made up of 17 amino acids. Germline V gene sequence: CDR1 MNHEY, CDR2 SVGEGT. The germline V and J ends were trimmed by 5 bases and 2 bases, with 18 bases remaining between them. Sequenced material: PBMCs or a T cell subset sorted from them (not recorded which). V is TRBV6-2 or TRBV6-3 and J is TRBJ2-2, with D perhaps TRBD1 (6 bases). The sequence was obtained from an adult woman who had mild COVID-19 (a few samples of this study predate the infection). Cell type and time point are not known. DNA for the CDR3: TGTGCCAGCAGTCCAGGGGTCCAGAAATTTAACACCGGGGAGCTGTTTTTT. It is translated as CASSPGVQKFNTGELFF.